This entry features one TCR beta chain sequence. Its antigen is unidentified. This sample was included in a study of CD8 T cells in ankylosing spondylitis. CDR3 length: 15 residues. CDR1 and CDR2 (germline): SGHTA, FQGNSA. V lost 4 bases, J lost 2 bases, and 3 bases stayed unmatched. For TCR beta, libraries came from quantitative 5'-RACE with molecular barcodes. TCRdb re-analysed the 5' RACE reads in MiXCR, keeping a single row per CDR3 protein. Among some 300,000 distinct CDR3 sequences listed, less than 25% were seen once. Overall study results and limits: Significant enrichment of disease-linked clones was reported in matched ankylosing spondylitis synovial fluid. Past research had described some motif variants in reactive arthritis synovial fluid and blood.

The clonotype comes from a female donor with ankylosing spondylitis or in good health (not recorded which). The chain couples TRBV7-2 to TRBJ2-3; TRBD1 aligns across 10 bases. Sequences were obtained from blood, either unsorted or a sorted T cell fraction (not recorded which). CDR3 sequence reads: CASSSGTGVTDTQYF. CDR3 sequence (DNA): TGTGCCAGCAGCTCGGGGACAGGGGTCACAGATACGCAGTATTTT.